These 21 T cell receptor beta chains share one sample of origin, sequenced in a study of shared clonotypes between healthy human individuals (dated by TCRdb to 2020 to 2021). Library construction relied on the immunoSEQ multiplex PCR assay. Entries here come from immuneACCESS through TCRdb and include only in-frame sequences with V and J called. Some clones fail to appear in such tables; in the studies checked, an unresolved V gene covers under half of the shortfall, and the cause of the remainder is unknown. The sample has roughly 2.5 million clones on record, just over 90% of them singletons. Together, the top ten hold more than 0.12% of the sample. What was sequenced was naive CD4+ T cells sorted from blood. Explained via the paper, the cell subset or site label denotes: CD45RA+ positively selected. The receptor set was obtained from a man aged 18 to 30 in good health.

The genes are TRBV6-1 and TRBJ2-7, with 8 bases aligning to TRBD1. The CDR3 covers 16 residues. Trimming at V came to 4 bases and at J to 1 base, leaving 9 bases not matched to a gene. CDR1 is MNHNS, CDR2 SASEGT, per germline. The CDR3 DNA is TGTGCCAGCAGTGGGACAGGGTCCTTCAATTCCTACGAGCAGTACTTC. This gives the protein CASSGTGSFNSYEQYF.

The CDR3, as DNA: TGCGCCAGCAGCCAAGATCTGGACGGCACCTACGAGCAGTACTTC. Translation gives CASSQDLDGTYEQYF. The genes are TRBV4-3 and TRBJ2-7; D not certain. CDR1 LGHNA and CDR2 YSLEER come from the germline V gene. CDR3 size: 15 residues. With 0 bases removed from V and 2 bases from J, the gap between germline ends came to 11 bases.

The chain is built from TRBV9 and TRBJ2-7; D is possibly TRBD1 (6 bases). Trimming took off 4 bases at V and 5 bases at J, with 16 bases between the two ends. The germline V gene has CDR1 SGDLS and CDR2 YYNGEE. The CDR3 covers 14 residues. This CDR3 is CASSPGQPGDEQYF. Here the CDR3 DNA reads TGTGCCAGCAGCCCCGGACAGCCAGGGGACGAGCAGTACTTC.

The chain links TRBV5-1 to TRBJ2-5; TRBD2 agrees at 9 bases. From germline, CDR1 is SGHRS and CDR2 YFSETQ. Trimming removed 4 bases from V and 11 bases from J; junction bases left unmatched: 12. The CDR3 has 14 residues. The CDR3 loop reads CASSARAGGREQYF. The CDR3, as DNA: TGCGCCAGCAGCGCCCGAGCTGGCGGGAGGGAGCAGTACTTC. Filled out from reference TRBV5-1 and TRBJ2-5, the complete variable domain reads KAGVTQTPRYLIKTRGQQVTLSCSPISGHRSVSWYQQTPGQGLQFLFEYFSETQRNKGNFPGRFSGRQFSNSRSEMNVSTLELGDSALYLCASSARAGGREQYFGPGTRLLVL.

For this clone: The sample holds other DNA sequences that translate to the same CDR3. The chain has TRBV4-1 and TRBJ1-6; D unresolved. Trimming removed 0 bases at V and 7 bases at J, with 10 bases between. CDR1 and CDR2 from the germline V gene are MGHRA and YSYEKL. The CDR3 spans 15 residues. The CDR3 protein is CASSQEGLGNSPLHF. CDR3 in DNA: TGCGCCAGCAGCCAAGAAGGCCTTGGCAATTCACCCCTCCACTTT.

The gene calls are TRBV2 and TRBJ2-7; 7 nucleotides align to TRBD2. The V gene end was trimmed by 6 bases and the J gene end by 3 bases; junction bases not matched to a gene: 5. The germline V gene has CDR1 SNHLY and CDR2 FYNNEI. The CDR3 covers 13 residues. The DNA for the CDR3 is TGTGCCAGCAGACGACTAGCATACTACGAGCAGTACTTC. It codes for CASRRLAYYEQYF.

The chain combines TRBV2 with TRBJ2-1; TRBD2 might be the D (7 bases). There are 17 residues in the CDR3. From germline, CDR1 is SNHLY and CDR2 FYNNEI. The V and J ends lost 6 bases and 0 bases respectively, with 18 bases between them. The CDR3 nucleotides are TGTGCCAGCAGGCCACGGGGGGCGTGGAGCTCCTACAATGAGCAGTTCTTC. Its translation: CASRPRGAWSSYNEQFF.

The chain recombines TRBV7-8 with TRBJ2-7; TRBD1 aligns across 8 bases. Trimming at V came to 5 bases and at J to 0 bases, leaving 6 bases not matched to a gene. CDR1 is SGHVS, CDR2 FQNEAQ, per germline. The CDR3 loop spans 15 amino acids. The CDR3 sequence: CASSVGQGFSYEQYF. As DNA, the CDR3 is TGTGCCAGCAGCGTCGGACAGGGATTCTCCTACGAGCAGTACTTC. The complete variable domain, with remaining parts taken from reference TRBV7-8 and TRBJ2-7, reads GAGVSQSPRYKVAKRGQDVALRCDPISGHVSLFWYQQALGQGPEFLTYFQNEAQLDKSGLPSDRFFAERPEGSVSTLKIQRTQQEDSAVYLCASSVGQGFSYEQYFGPGTRLTVT.

The chain is built from TRBV7-9 and TRBJ2-2, with D possibly TRBD2 on 6 matching bases. The V end was cut by 1 base, the J end by 9 bases, with 15 bases between. CDR3 length: 15 residues. The germline gives CDR1 SEHNR, CDR2 FQNEAQ (reference sequence). The CDR3 loop reads CASSLVGGASWELFF. CDR3 coding DNA: TGTGCCAGCAGCTTAGTTGGCGGGGCGTCCTGGGAGCTGTTTTTT. Using reference TRBV7-9 and TRBJ2-2 for the parts outside the CDR3, the full variable domain is DTGVSQNPRHKITKRGQNVTFRCDPISEHNRLYWYRQTLGQGPEFLTYFQNEAQLEKSRLLSDRFSAERPKGSFSTLEIQRTEQGDSAMYLCASSLVGGASWELFFGEGSRLTVL.

The J gene is TRBJ1-3, the V gene TRBV5-1; D may be TRBD1 (5 bases). Trimming removed 0 bases from V and 4 bases from J, with 11 bases in between. Germline V gene sequence: CDR1 SGHRS, CDR2 YFSETQ. CDR3 length: 15 amino acids. DNA of the CDR3: TGCGCCAGCAGCTTGGGATCGACAGAGGGAAACACCATATATTTT. It encodes CASSLGSTEGNTIYF.

V usage is TRBV7-2 and J usage is TRBJ1-2, with D possibly being TRBD1 (6 bases). Germline CDR1 reads SGHTA; CDR2 reads FQGNSA. The germline V and J ends were trimmed by 4 bases and 6 bases, with 18 bases remaining between them. CDR3 length: 15 residues. The CDR3 loop is CASSSRGGQGNGYTF. As DNA, the CDR3 is TGTGCCAGCAGCTCCAGAGGGGGGCAGGGGAATGGCTACACCTTC. Drawing the rest from reference TRBV7-2 and TRBJ1-2, the complete variable domain is GAGVSQSPSNKVTEKGKDVELRCDPISGHTALYWYRQSLGQGLEFLIYFQGNSAPDKSGLPSDRFSAERTGGSVSTLTIQRTQQEDSAVYLCASSSRGGQGNGYTFGSGTRLTVV.

In this sample, this clone turned up once. The same CDR3 also results from other DNA sequences found in this sample. The chain carries TRBV5-1 and TRBJ2-7; a possible D gene is TRBD2 (6 bases). With 0 bases removed from V and 2 bases from J, the gap between germline ends came to 12 bases. CDR1 and CDR2 from the germline V gene are SGHRS and YFSETQ. CDR3 length: 15 residues. The CDR3 protein is CASSLGGTATYEQYF. CDR3 nucleotide sequence: TGCGCCAGCAGCTTGGGCGGGACGGCTACCTACGAGCAGTACTTC. Complete variable domain (other parts from reference TRBV5-1 and TRBJ2-7): KAGVTQTPRYLIKTRGQQVTLSCSPISGHRSVSWYQQTPGQGLQFLFEYFSETQRNKGNFPGRFSGRQFSNSRSEMNVSTLELGDSALYLCASSLGGTATYEQYFGPGTRLTVT.

The chain carries TRBV5-1 and TRBJ1-1; the D gene is possibly TRBD1 (6 bases). V gave up 3 bases and J gave up 3 bases, with 18 bases separating them. CDR3 length: 16 residues. Germline V gives CDR1 SGHRS, CDR2 YFSETQ. CDR3 sequence reads: CASSSGRQGWDTEAFF. DNA for the CDR3: TGCGCCAGCAGCTCGGGACGTCAGGGGTGGGACACTGAAGCTTTCTTT.

The rearrangement uses TRBV18 and TRBJ1-1; 8 nucleotides agree with TRBD1. J lost 3 bases, V lost 1 base, and 1 base had no gene match. CDR1 and CDR2 (germline): KGHSH, LQKENI. The CDR3 consists of 14 residues. CDR3 sequence: CASSPRQGYTEAFF. The CDR3 DNA reads TGTGCCAGCTCACCACGACAGGGGTACACTGAAGCTTTCTTT. The full variable domain, in which reference TRBV18 and TRBJ1-1 provide the parts outside the CDR3, is NAGVMQNPRHLVRRRGQEARLRCSPMKGHSHVYWYRQLPEEGLKFMVYLQKENIIDESGMPKERFSAEFPKEGPSILRIQQVVRGDSAAYFCASSPRQGYTEAFFGQGTRLTVV.

The rearrangement links TRBV6-6 to TRBJ1-5; D is undetermined. Trimming took off 4 bases at V and 0 bases at J, with 10 bases between the two ends. The germline V gene has CDR1 MNHNY and CDR2 SVGAGI (reference sequence). CDR3 size: 15 residues. The CDR3 sequence: CASSLFSYSNQPQHF. For the CDR3, the DNA is TGTGCCAGCAGTTTGTTCAGCTATAGCAATCAGCCCCAGCATTTT.

This sequence joins TRBV30 and TRBJ1-3; TRBD1 aligns across 8 bases. V was pared by 0 bases and J by 1 base, with 2 bases of the junction left unmatched. There are 15 residues in the CDR3. Per the germline V gene, CDR1 is GTSNPN and CDR2 is SVGIG (reference sequence). CDR3 amino acids: CAWSVRTGSGNTIYF. The CDR3, as DNA: TGTGCCTGGAGTGTCCGGACAGGGTCTGGAAACACCATATATTTT.

This chain links TRBV27 with TRBJ2-7, with 7 bases matching TRBD2. This CDR3 has 15 amino acids. After removal of 5 bases from V and 2 bases from J, the junction contained 9 bases not matched to a gene. CDR1 is MNHEY and CDR2 is SMNVEV in the germline V gene (reference sequence). This CDR3 is CASSAPGAGAYEQYF. The CDR3 nucleotides are TGTGCCAGCAGTGCCCCCGGGGCGGGGGCCTACGAGCAGTACTTC.

V gene TRBV19 combines with J gene TRBJ1-5; D is unresolved. CDR1 and CDR2 from the germline V gene are LNHDA and SQIVND (reference sequence). CDR3 length: 13 residues. V was clipped by 5 bases and J by 7 bases, with 12 bases between them. CDR3 sequence: CASSPGPVQPQHF. The DNA for the CDR3 is TGTGCCAGTAGTCCTGGGCCCGTACAGCCCCAGCATTTT. Full variable domain (outside the CDR3, taken from reference TRBV19 and TRBJ1-5): DGGITQSPKYLFRKEGQNVTLSCEQNLNHDAMYWYRQDPGQGLRLIYYSQIVNDFQKGDIAEGYSVSREKKESFPLTVTSAQKNPTAFYLCASSPGPVQPQHFGDGTRLSIL.

This chain uses TRBV10-1 with TRBJ2-2; TRBD1 agrees at 7 bases. The trim removed 0 bases at V and 3 bases at J, leaving 1 base unmatched. CDR3 length equals 15 residues. Germline assignment: CDR1 WNHNN and CDR2 SYGVQD (reference sequence). The CDR3 here is CASSESDRDTGELFF. For the CDR3, the DNA is TGCGCCAGCAGTGAGTCTGACAGGGACACCGGGGAGCTGTTTTTT.

The J gene is TRBJ2-1, the V gene TRBV27; 12 bases fit TRBD2. The V gene end was trimmed by 6 bases and the J gene end by 1 base; junction bases not matched to a gene: 10. The germline gives CDR1 MNHEY, CDR2 SMNVEV (reference sequence). The CDR3 is made up of 18 amino acids. The CDR3 DNA follows: TGTGCCAGCAGGCTAGCGGGGGGGCAGGGAGGGTCCTACAATGAGCAGTTCTTC. Translation: CASRLAGGQGGSYNEQFF.

A note on this clone: Other DNA sequences in this sample translate to the same CDR3. The rearrangement uses TRBV27 and TRBJ2-3, with TRBD2 identical over 7 bases. CDR3 length: 15 amino acids. In germline, CDR1 is MNHEY, CDR2 SMNVEV (reference sequence). Trimming cost V 2 bases and J 0 bases; bases outside gene matches: 2. In DNA form, the CDR3 reads TGTGCCAGCAGTTTAGCGGGGGTGAGCACAGATACGCAGTATTTT. Encoded protein: CASSLAGVSTDTQYF.